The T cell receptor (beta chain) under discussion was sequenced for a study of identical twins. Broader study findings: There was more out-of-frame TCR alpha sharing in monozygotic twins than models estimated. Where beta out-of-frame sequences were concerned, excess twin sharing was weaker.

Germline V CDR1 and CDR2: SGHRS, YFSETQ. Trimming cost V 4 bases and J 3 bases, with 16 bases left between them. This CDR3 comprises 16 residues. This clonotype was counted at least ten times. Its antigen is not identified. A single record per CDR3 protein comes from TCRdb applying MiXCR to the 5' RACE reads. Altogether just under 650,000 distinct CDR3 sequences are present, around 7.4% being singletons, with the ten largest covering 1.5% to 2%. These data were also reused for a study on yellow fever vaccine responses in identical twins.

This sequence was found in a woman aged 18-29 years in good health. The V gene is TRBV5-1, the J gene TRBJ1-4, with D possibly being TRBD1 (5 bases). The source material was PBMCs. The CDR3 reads CASSPGTGGPNEKLFF. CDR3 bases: TGCGCCAGCAGCCCAGGGACGGGGGGTCCTAATGAAAAACTGTTTTTT.